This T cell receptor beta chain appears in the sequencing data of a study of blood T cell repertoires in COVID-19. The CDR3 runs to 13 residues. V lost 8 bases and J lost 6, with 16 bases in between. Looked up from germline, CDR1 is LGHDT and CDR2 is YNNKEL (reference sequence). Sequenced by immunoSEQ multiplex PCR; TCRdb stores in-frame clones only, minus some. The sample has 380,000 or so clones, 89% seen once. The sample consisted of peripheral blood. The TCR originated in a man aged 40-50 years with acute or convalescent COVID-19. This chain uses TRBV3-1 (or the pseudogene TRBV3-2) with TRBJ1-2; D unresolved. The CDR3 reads CASGRVGFDGYTF. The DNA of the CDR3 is TGTGCCAGCGGGAGGGTCGGTTTCGATGGCTACACCTTC.